Below are 30 T cell receptor beta chains sequenced from a single sample in a study of cytotoxic CD8 clonotypes in ibrutinib-treated CLL (dated by TCRdb to about 2021). To prepare the library, the immunoSEQ multiplex PCR assay was applied. In TCRdb, the immuneACCESS table is reduced to in-frame sequences with V and J assigned. These tables do not hold every clone; where another copy was compared, an unresolved V gene accounts for under half, and the others remain unexplained. This sample is represented by tens of thousands of clones; nearly 70% of them were singletons. The ten biggest clones cover roughly 13% of the sample. The time point tag for this specimen amounts to: approximately 11 months on ibrutinib. Sequences were derived from PBMCs, sampled after 12 months of ibrutinib treatment. The origin of the receptors is a human donor with chronic lymphocytic leukemia.

The chain recombines TRBV6-1 with TRBJ1-6; 7 nucleotides line up with TRBD1. After removal of 4 bases from V and 4 bases from J, the junction contained 1 base not matched to a gene. Germline CDR1 is MNHNS and CDR2 is SASEGT. The CDR3 sequence is 14 residues long. CDR3 nucleotide sequence: TGTGCCAGCAGTGCGGGACAGTATAATTCACCCCTCCACTTT. Residues: CASSAGQYNSPLHF.

V gene TRBV4-2 combines with J gene TRBJ2-3, with TRBD2 matching over 9 bases. V was pared by 2 bases and J by 5 bases, with 11 bases of the junction left unmatched. The length of the CDR3 is 17 residues. Germline CDR1 and CDR2: LGHNA and YNFKEQ. The chain's CDR3 is CASSQRMAGGRGDTQYF. The CDR3 DNA reads as TGTGCCAGCAGCCAAAGGATGGCGGGAGGGCGCGGAGATACGCAGTATTTT.

The chain joins TRBV29-1 to TRBJ1-3; the D gene is possibly TRBD1 (5 bases). V dropped 4 bases and J dropped 0 bases, with 13 bases sitting between them. The CDR3 is made up of 15 amino acids. Per germline, CDR1 SQVTM and CDR2 ANQGSEA. The CDR3, as DNA: TGCAGCGTTGTGGGGGATATCACCTCTGGAAACACCATATATTTT. Its translation is CSVVGDITSGNTIYF. Full variable domain (rest looked up from reference TRBV29-1 and TRBJ1-3): SAVISQKPSRDICQRGTSLTIQCQVDSQVTMMFWYRQQPGQSLTLIATANQGSEATYESGFVIDKFPISRPNLTFSTLTVSNMSPEDSSIYLCSVVGDITSGNTIYFGEGSWLTVV.

V usage is TRBV12-5 and J usage is TRBJ1-2, with a possible D match to TRBD1 (6 bases). CDR1 is LGHNT, CDR2 FRNRAP, per germline. V lost 4 bases to trimming and J lost 7 bases, with 16 bases between them. This CDR3 has 14 residues. Here the CDR3 reads CASGWGRGLGGYTF. CDR3 sequence (DNA): TGTGCTAGTGGTTGGGGACGGGGGCTCGGTGGCTACACCTTC.

This chain joins TRBV27 and TRBJ2-1; D gene uncertain. V lost 7 bases to trimming and J lost 9 bases, with 22 bases between them. This CDR3 spans 15 amino acids. Germline V gene data show CDR1 as MNHEY and CDR2 as SMNVEV (reference sequence). DNA of the CDR3: TGTGCCAGCACCAGACCCTCGTGGGGTTCGGGTGAGCAGTTCTTC. Encoded protein: CASTRPSWGSGEQFF.

V and J are TRBV10-3 and TRBJ2-5, with TRBD2 matching 10 bases. CDR3 length equals 15 residues. Germline V gene sequence: CDR1 ENHRY, CDR2 SYGVKD. Trimming cost V 4 bases and J 2 bases; bases outside gene matches: 4. The CDR3 loop reads CAISGGLAQQETQYF. DNA of the CDR3: TGTGCCATCAGTGGGGGACTAGCGCAGCAAGAGACCCAGTACTTC.

This clone was seen a handful of times. The rearrangement uses TRBV11-3 and TRBJ2-7; TRBD2 agrees at 7 bases. Germline assignment: CDR1 SGHNT and CDR2 YENEEA. Unmatched junction bases numbered 6, after V lost 3 bases and J lost 4 bases. This CDR3 region has 14 residues. CDR3 residues: CASSFWAGRYEQYF. CDR3 sequence (DNA): TGTGCCAGCAGCTTTTGGGCCGGGAGGTACGAGCAGTACTTC.

V gene TRBV6-9 combines with J gene TRBJ2-2; 10 nucleotides line up with TRBD2. Germline V gives CDR1 MNHGY, CDR2 SVAAGI. The CDR3 spans 15 residues. The V and J ends lost 6 bases and 3 bases, in that order; junction bases with no gene match: 4. The CDR3 sequence is CASSTTSGHTGELFF. The CDR3 coding sequence is TGTGCCAGCAGCACGACTAGCGGGCACACCGGGGAGCTGTTTTTT.

This clone was seen only a few times. The chain carries TRBV29-1 and TRBJ2-1, with 7 bases lining up with TRBD2. V was pared by 5 bases and J by 11 bases, with 12 bases of the junction left unmatched. The CDR3 contains 13 residues. Germline lookup yields CDR1 SQVTM and CDR2 ANQGSEA. This chain's CDR3 is CSVPPEAREKQFF. The CDR3 DNA reads as TGCAGCGTTCCTCCGGAAGCGCGGGAGAAGCAGTTCTTC.

This clone was observed a few times. V is TRBV19 and J is TRBJ1-5, with D hard to call. The CDR3 spans 15 residues. Deletions cut 1 base from V and 6 bases from J, with 13 bases between. CDR1 and CDR2 from the germline V gene are LNHDA and SQIVND (reference sequence). CDR3 DNA: TGTGCCAGTAGTATAGCGGGAGGAAGTGGTCAGCCCCAGCATTTT. It yields the protein CASSIAGGSGQPQHF.

The genes are TRBV5-1 and TRBJ2-7; 7 nucleotides line up with TRBD2. Germline-derived CDR1 and CDR2 are SGHRS and YFSETQ. Losses at the gene ends were 4 bases for V and 4 bases for J; bases not matched to a gene: 14. CDR3 size: 16 residues. The chain's CDR3 is CASSLDASGIMYEQYF. CDR3 nucleotides: TGCGCCAGCAGCCTGGACGCCAGCGGGATAATGTACGAGCAGTACTTC.

As regards this clone: The same CDR3 arises from other DNA sequences in this sample as well. The chain couples TRBV6-5 to TRBJ1-1; 8 bases fit TRBD1. There are 13 residues in the CDR3. Losses at the gene ends were 6 bases for V and 2 bases for J; bases not matched to a gene: 2. Germline lookup yields CDR1 MNHEY and CDR2 SVGAGI. In DNA, the CDR3 is TGTGCCAGCAGAGACAGGGGCAACACTGAAGCTTTCTTT. Translated: CASRDRGNTEAFF.

V usage is TRBV27 and J usage is TRBJ2-7; D is tentatively TRBD1 or TRBD2 (6 bases each). V lost 3 bases to trimming and J lost 0 bases, with 9 bases between them. Germline V CDR1 and CDR2: MNHEY, SMNVEV (reference sequence). This CDR3 has 14 residues. Here the CDR3 reads CASSLGGPSYEQYF. The CDR3 bases are TGTGCCAGCAGTTTGGGGGGCCCCTCCTACGAGCAGTACTTC.

The rearrangement joins TRBV2 to TRBJ2-7; D gene unclear. This CDR3 region has 11 residues. The germline V gene has CDR1 SNHLY and CDR2 FYNNEI. V lost 7 bases and J lost 0, with 4 bases in between. The chain's CDR3 is CASTSSYEQYF. CDR3 sequence (DNA): TGTGCCAGCACGTCCTCCTACGAGCAGTACTTC.

The V gene is TRBV10-2, the J gene TRBJ2-7, with 10 bases aligning to TRBD2. In germline, CDR1 is WSHSY, CDR2 SAAADI. The CDR3 is made up of 15 amino acids. Trimming removed 4 bases from V and 1 base from J; junction bases left unmatched: 4. CDR3 amino acids: CASSGTSGLSYEQYF. In nucleotides, the CDR3 is TGCGCCAGCAGTGGGACTAGCGGTCTATCCTACGAGCAGTACTTC.

This chain joins TRBV11-2 and TRBJ2-7; TRBD1 might be the D (5 bases). CDR1 and CDR2 (germline): SGHAT, FQNNGV. Trimming removed 2 bases at V and 0 bases at J, with 11 bases between. This CDR3 is 15 amino acids long. CDR3 nucleotides: TGTGCCAGCAGCTTATTTGGCAGGGACTCCTACGAGCAGTACTTC. It is translated as CASSLFGRDSYEQYF. Supplemented by reference TRBV11-2 and TRBJ2-7, the full variable domain reads EAGVAQSPRYKIIEKRQSVAFWCNPISGHATLYWYQQILGQGPKLLIQFQNNGVVDDSQLPKDRFSAERLKGVDSTLKIQPAKLEDSAVYLCASSLFGRDSYEQYFGPGTRLTVT.

The chain is built from TRBV10-3 and TRBJ1-3, with a weak D call TRBD1 (6 bases). Trimming shortened V by 7 bases and J by 4 bases, and 17 bases separated the two germline ends. CDR3 length equals 15 residues. Germline assignment: CDR1 ENHRY and CDR2 SYGVKD. DNA for the CDR3: TGTGCCATCATGGGGGGCACCGGCTCAGGAAACACCATATATTTT. Amino acids: CAIMGGTGSGNTIYF.

This clone was picked up a small number of times. V gene TRBV6-4 combines with J gene TRBJ2-7; 9 bases fit TRBD2. Germline values: CDR1 MRHNA, CDR2 SNTAGT. The CDR3 totals 15 residues. V lost 5 bases to trimming and J lost 6 bases; unmatched junction nucleotides: 11. The CDR3 is CASSHTLAGAGEQYF. The CDR3 coding sequence is TGTGCCAGCAGTCACACTTTAGCGGGAGCAGGCGAGCAGTACTTC.

With respect to this clone: Other nucleotide sequences from this sample produce the same CDR3. The chain links TRBV4-3 to TRBJ1-1, with a tentative D call TRBD1 (5 bases). V lost 0 bases to trimming and J lost 3 bases, with 17 bases between them. The germline CDR1 and CDR2 sequences are LGHNA and YSLEER. The CDR3 totals 17 residues. CDR3: CASSQDLRSGGDTEAFF. The CDR3 nucleotides are TGCGCCAGCAGCCAAGATCTTCGGTCGGGGGGAGACACTGAAGCTTTCTTT.

The chain employs TRBV11-2 and TRBJ2-2; 12 bases align to TRBD2. After removal of 5 bases from V and 4 bases from J, the junction contained 2 bases not matched to a gene. There are 15 residues in the CDR3. Germline loops: CDR1 SGHAT, CDR2 FQNNGV. Here the CDR3 DNA reads TGTGCCAGCAGCGAACTAGCGGGGGGCACCGGGGAGCTGTTTTTT. This encodes CASSELAGGTGELFF.

This chain links TRBV28 with TRBJ2-1; 15 bases map to TRBD2. Germline V gene data show CDR1 as MDHEN and CDR2 as SYDVKM. The CDR3 is 15 amino acids. V lost 6 bases to trimming and J lost 10 bases; unmatched junction nucleotides: 7. The CDR3 DNA follows: TGTGCCAGCAGACTGCGGACTAGCGGGAGGGACGAGCAGTTCTTC. This codes for CASRLRTSGRDEQFF.

The chain employs TRBV7-3 and TRBJ2-1; D uncertain. Germline lookup yields CDR1 SGHTA and CDR2 FQGTGA. Trimming removed 1 base from V and 6 bases from J, with 4 bases in between. CDR3 size: 12 residues. CDR3: CASSLIGNEQFF. CDR3 in DNA: TGTGCCAGCAGCTTAATAGGCAATGAGCAGTTCTTC. Supplemented by reference TRBV7-3 and TRBJ2-1, the full variable domain reads GAGVSQTPSNKVTEKGKYVELRCDPISGHTALYWYRQSLGQGPEFLIYFQGTGAADDSGLPNDRFFAVRPEGSVSTLKIQRTERGDSAVYLCASSLIGNEQFFGPGTRLTVL.

In this sample, this clone turned up a few times. The rearrangement joins TRBV4-1 to TRBJ2-3, with no clear D. Trimming stripped 7 bases from V and 0 bases from J, with 11 bases between. This CDR3 comprises 14 residues. CDR1 and CDR2 from the germline V gene are MGHRA and YSYEKL. The CDR3 spells CASKTVFSTDTQYF. For the CDR3, the DNA is TGCGCCAGCAAAACAGTGTTTAGCACAGATACGCAGTATTTT.

J is TRBJ2-3 and V is TRBV7-2, with TRBD1 matching 7 bases. Germline V lookup: CDR1 SGHTA, CDR2 FQGNSA. The CDR3 is 13 residues long. V was pared by 5 bases and J by 1 base, with 0 bases of the junction left unmatched. The CDR3 sequence is CASSTGGTDTQYF. The CDR3 nucleotides are TGTGCCAGCAGCACAGGGGGCACAGATACGCAGTATTTT.

The chain employs TRBV10-3 and TRBJ2-1; 13 nucleotides match TRBD2. The V gene end was trimmed by 8 bases and the J gene end by 5 bases; junction bases not matched to a gene: 3. Germline values: CDR1 ENHRY, CDR2 SYGVKD. The CDR3 is 14 residues long. The CDR3 DNA reads as TGTGCCATCGGACTAGCGGGAGAGAACAATGAGCAGTTCTTC. It codes for CAIGLAGENNEQFF.

This clone was seen a few times. The gene calls are TRBV18 and TRBJ2-7, with D possibly being TRBD1 (5 bases). V lost 3 bases and J lost 3, with 6 bases in between. The CDR3 is made up of 12 amino acids. In germline, CDR1 is KGHSH, CDR2 LQKENI. The CDR3: CASSPTDYEQYF. CDR3 coding DNA: TGTGCCAGCTCACCGACAGACTACGAGCAGTACTTC.

The CDR3 region is CASSLVRLAGTDTQYF. The DNA for the CDR3 is TGTGCCAGCAGCTTAGTAAGGCTAGCGGGCACAGATACGCAGTATTTT. The genes are TRBV11-3 and TRBJ2-3; 7 bases are a match to TRBD2. This CDR3 contains 16 residues. In germline, CDR1 is SGHNT, CDR2 YENEEA. V lost 1 base to trimming and J lost 1 base; unmatched junction nucleotides: 5.

The DNA of the CDR3 is TGTGCCAGCAGCCCACAGGGATTTGGGAGTAATGAAAAACTGTTTTTT. Its translation: CASSPQGFGSNEKLFF. J is TRBJ1-4 and V is TRBV11-2, with a possible D match to TRBD1 (6 bases). The CDR3 extends over 16 amino acids. The ends were cut back, 5 bases at V and 4 bases at J, with 17 bases in the middle. Germline V CDR1 and CDR2: SGHAT, FQNNGV.

This chain connects TRBV7-8 to TRBJ2-7, with TRBD2 matching over 11 bases. CDR3 size: 14 residues. Germline-derived CDR1 and CDR2 are SGHVS and FQNEAQ. J lost 4 bases, V lost 6 bases, and 5 bases had no gene match. In DNA, the CDR3 is TGTGCCAGCAGTTCCCTAGCGGGAGGATACGAGCAGTACTTC. Translating it yields CASSSLAGGYEQYF.

V and J are TRBV9 and TRBJ2-1; D is ambiguous. V shed 3 bases and J shed 6 bases, with 13 bases lying between them. The CDR3 consists of 14 residues. Germline V CDR1 and CDR2: SGDLS, YYNGEE. Here the CDR3 DNA reads TGTGCCAGCAGCGATATCAGAAAGGTCAATGAGCAGTTCTTC. Translating gives CASSDIRKVNEQFF. The whole variable domain, filled in from reference TRBV9 and TRBJ2-1, reads DSGVTQTPKHLITATGQRVTLRCSPRSGDLSVYWYQQSLDQGLQFLIQYYNGEERAKGNILERFSAQQFPDLHSELNLSSLELGDSALYFCASSDIRKVNEQFFGPGTRLTVL.